This TCR beta chain was found in a study of T cell changes during pregnancy in multiple sclerosis. Sequencing was performed with immunoSEQ multiplex PCR; in TCRdb, only in-frame clones are kept and a portion is missing. The top ten hold around 0.49% of the sample, which has about 48,000 clones, around 90% seen once. The receptor comes from a female donor with multiple sclerosis, enrolled in a pregnancy study. The source material was CD4+ T cells from peripheral blood mononuclear cells, sampled in the third trimester of pregnancy.

The CDR3 loop reads CASSGQPGPISPLHF. Here the CDR3 DNA reads TGTGCCAGCAGTGGACAGCCCGGCCCTATTTCACCCCTCCACTTT. The chain uses TRBV2 and TRBJ1-6; D possibly corresponds to TRBD1 (5 bases). The V end lost 4 bases, the J end lost 9 bases, and 16 bases lay between the germline ends. CDR1 is SNHLY, CDR2 FYNNEI, per germline. This CDR3 spans 15 amino acids.